This T cell receptor (beta chain) originates from a study of regulatory T cells in long-lasting Graves disease. Study-wide context: Graves' patients, diagnosed recently, had received antithyroid drugs under 3 months.

The time point denotes: newly diagnosed GD, antithyroid drugs for less than 3 months. PBMC RNA was the source of the TCR library. Nine milliliters of peripheral blood were taken and placed in EDTA tubes. For TCR beta, libraries came from iRepertoire HTBI primers and Arm-PCR of CDR3 regions. TCRdb reanalysed the multiplex PCR reads using MiXCR and keeps one entry per CDR3 protein. The data contain about 350,000 distinct CDR3 sequences, around 16% of them singletons. The same sample was also studied in work on T cells in Graves' hyperthyroidism and ophthalmopathy.

The sample in question was peripheral blood mononuclear cells (PBMCs), obtained at new diagnosis, from a patient treated with antithyroid drugs. The sequence was obtained from a woman younger than 35 with Graves disease.

CDR3 sequence reads: CASSYKTFYGYTF. CDR3 DNA: TGTGCCAGCAGTTACAAGACATTCTATGGCTACACCTTC. J is TRBJ1-2 and V is TRBV6-5; D gene unclear. The CDR3 totals 13 residues. Trimming pared 2 bases from V and 4 bases from J, leaving 8 bases between. CDR1 is MNHEY and CDR2 is SVGAGI in the germline V gene.